This T cell receptor beta chain was documented in a study of metastatic and nonmetastatic thyroid tumors (dated by TCRdb to about 2020). In terms of the full investigation: For patients with malignant and with benign thyroid disease, the researchers compared repertoires between peripheral blood samples and tumor or nodule tissue samples.

What the authors observed across the whole study: In both blood and tumor samples, TCR beta diversity was reported to be significantly higher in malignant tumors than in benign nodules.

CDR1 LGHDT and CDR2 YNNKEL were looked up in the germline V gene (reference sequence). V and J are truncated by 2 bases and 3 bases respectively, leaving an intervening sequence of 11 bases. The CDR3 runs 15 amino acids, cysteine and phenylalanine included. Of all the DNA, just the CDR3 is kept, 45 bases in frame from base 1. This clone showed up many times. It has no known antigen specificity. No qualities accompany the bases; no much larger clone lies one base away. Library prep was done by PCR. The reads were generated on an Illumina HiSeq 4000. The TCR beta-chain CDR3 region of each patient was profiled by high-throughput sequencing. Processing in the source paper ran as follows. A classifier to discriminate distant-metastatic papillary thyroid cancer patients was built from CDR3 differences across clinicopathological groups. The Shannon index was used to assess repertoire diversity, and the Morisita-Horn index was used to assess tumor-blood repertoire similarity. TCRdb cleaned the public reads at Q25 with fastp, built clones with MiXCR and kept in-frame beta chains. Clone size and V and J calls follow TCRdb, not the original study. The sample table lists over 25,000 clones, approximately 17% of them with a count of one. The ten largest clones take up approximately 6.2% of the sample.

No treatment had been received by any patient before thyroid surgery. Using T-cell receptor beta sequencing, the study looked back at clinical samples from patients collected from about 2011 to 2019. The receptor's source is a male donor with papillary thyroid cancer or a benign thyroid nodule (not recorded which). Some clones in this sample may be carry-over from other donors' samples. The sample consisted of blood. This chain joins TRBV3-1 to TRBJ2-1; TRBD2 is a possible D gene, resting on 5 matching bases. The CDR3 corresponds to CASSQLPRGYNEQFF. The sequence in DNA is TGTGCCAGCAGCCAACTACCCCGGGGCTACAATGAGCAGTTCTTC.